Following are 15 T cell receptor beta chains from one sample sequenced in a study of T cells expressing NK-cell markers. TCRdb reprocessed the 5' RACE reads and reports one entry per CDR3 protein, with no DNA. Its clone listing holds roughly 180,000 distinct CDR3 sequences. Material for sequencing was blood T cells: a sorted CD56 or NKG2C T cell subset, CD4+ or CD8+ T cells, or bulk PBMC T cells (not recorded which). Receptor source: a man between 18 and 69 years old in good health.

CDR3 sequence reads: CASSDGYNSYEQYF. J is TRBJ2-7 and V is TRBV7-8. Germline V gene data show CDR1 as SGHVS and CDR2 as FQNEAQ. CDR3 size: 14 residues. Together with reference TRBV7-8 and TRBJ2-7, the CDR3 gives the full variable domain: GAGVSQSPRYKVAKRGQDVALRCDPISGHVSLFWYQQALGQGPEFLTYFQNEAQLDKSGLPSDRFFAERPEGSVSTLKIQRTQQEDSAVYLCASSDGYNSYEQYFGPGTRLTVT.

This chain joins TRBV27 and TRBJ1-3. CDR1 is MNHEY and CDR2 is SMNVEV in the germline V gene (reference sequence). The CDR3 consists of 16 residues. The CDR3 loop reads CASSFAGPSSGNTIYF.

The CDR3 loop reads CASSLEASGGNEQFF. This sequence joins TRBV5-1 and TRBJ2-1; the D call of TRBD2 rests on TCRdb alone, since no DNA is present to check it. CDR1 SGHRS and CDR2 YFSETQ come from the germline V gene. The CDR3 has 15 amino acids.

The chain is built from TRBV10-3 and TRBJ1-6; TCRdb calls TRBD1, which cannot be checked without DNA. Germline CDR1 ENHRY, CDR2 SYGVKD. The CDR3 spans 14 residues. CDR3 amino acids: CAISESAGFSPLHF.

The chain couples TRBV4-1 to TRBJ1-2. The length of the CDR3 is 15 residues. Germline-derived CDR1 and CDR2 are MGHRA and YSYEKL. This chain's CDR3 is CASSQVLGDEGGYTF.

The CDR3 sequence is CAWNGDTGEYGKLFF. The chain employs TRBV30 and TRBJ1-4; with no DNA, the TCRdb D assignment of TRBD1 cannot be verified. Per the germline V gene, CDR1 is GTSNPN and CDR2 is SVGIG (reference sequence). This CDR3 is 15 amino acids long.

The rearrangement joins TRBV12-3 or TRBV12-4 to TRBJ2-3; TCRdb returns TRBD1, unconfirmable since there is no DNA. CDR3 length: 15 amino acids. The CDR3 loop is CASRNQGSSTDTQYF.

V is TRBV7-2 and J is TRBJ2-3; no DNA is available, so the TRBD2 call from TCRdb remains unchecked. The CDR3 length is 17 residues. Germline V gene data show CDR1 as SGHTA and CDR2 as FQGNSA. This chain's CDR3 is CASSLVAGNPSTDTQYF.

The chain employs TRBV11-2 and TRBJ2-4; TCRdb reports TRBD1, a call that lacks DNA to check it against. The CDR3 is 15 amino acids. Germline assignment: CDR1 SGHAT and CDR2 FQNNGV. The CDR3 loop reads CASSLDLVPQNIQYF.

The chain is built from TRBV5-6 and TRBJ2-1; TCRdb lists TRBD2, though no DNA is available to test this call. The CDR3 runs to 13 residues. Germline lookup yields CDR1 SGHDT and CDR2 YYEEEE. This CDR3 is CASSIGRSSLQFF.

The CDR3 protein is CSVQQGAYNSPLHF. This rearrangement joins TRBV29-1 to TRBJ1-6; TCRdb indicates TRBD1, and absent DNA this call remains unverified. Germline CDR1 SQVTM, CDR2 ANQGSEA. CDR3 size: 14 residues.

V is TRBV12-3 or TRBV12-4 and J is TRBJ2-3. This CDR3 spans 11 amino acids. This CDR3 is CASMRTDTQYF.

The rearrangement links TRBV12-3 or TRBV12-4 to TRBJ2-7; the TRBD1 assignment by TCRdb is unverifiable without DNA. CDR3 length equals 16 residues. The CDR3 here is CASSLSGGHIAYEQYF.

V is TRBV3-1 and J is TRBJ2-1; lacking DNA, the TRBD2 call made by TCRdb goes unchecked. The CDR3 totals 19 residues. Germline lookup yields CDR1 LGHDT and CDR2 YNNKEL (reference sequence). CDR3 in amino acids: CASSQVLAGGPRSYNEQFF.

The V call is TRBV6-1, the J call TRBJ2-1; TCRdb's D call, TRBD1, is unchecked because there is no DNA. CDR1 and CDR2 (germline): MNHNS, SASEGT. This CDR3 has 15 residues. This chain's CDR3 is CASCAAGGSSNEQFF.